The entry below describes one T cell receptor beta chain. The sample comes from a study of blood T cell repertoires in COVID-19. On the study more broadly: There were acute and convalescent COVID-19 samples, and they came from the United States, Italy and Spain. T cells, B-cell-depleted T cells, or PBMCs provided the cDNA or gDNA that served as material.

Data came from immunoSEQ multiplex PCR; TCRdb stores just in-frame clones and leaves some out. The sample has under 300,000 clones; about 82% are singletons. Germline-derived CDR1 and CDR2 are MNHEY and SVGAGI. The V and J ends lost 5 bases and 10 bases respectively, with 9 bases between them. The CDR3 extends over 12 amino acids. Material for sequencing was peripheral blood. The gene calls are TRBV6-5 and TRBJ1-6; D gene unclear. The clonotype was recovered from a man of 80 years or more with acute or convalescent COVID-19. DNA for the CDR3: TGTGCCAGCAGTCTCACTTCCTCACCCCTCCACTTT. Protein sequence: CASSLTSSPLHF.